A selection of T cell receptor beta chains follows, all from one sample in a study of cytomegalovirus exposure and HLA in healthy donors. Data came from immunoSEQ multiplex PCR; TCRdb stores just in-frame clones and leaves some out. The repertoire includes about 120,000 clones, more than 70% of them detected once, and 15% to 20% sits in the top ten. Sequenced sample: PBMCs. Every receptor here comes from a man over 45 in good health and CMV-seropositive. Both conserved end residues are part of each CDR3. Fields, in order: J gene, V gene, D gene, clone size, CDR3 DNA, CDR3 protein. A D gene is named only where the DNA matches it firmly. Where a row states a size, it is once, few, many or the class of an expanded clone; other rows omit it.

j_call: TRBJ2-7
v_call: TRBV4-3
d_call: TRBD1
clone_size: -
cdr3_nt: TGCGCCAGCAGCCTCGGGACAGGTCGGTACGAGCAGTACTTC
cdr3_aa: CASSLGTGRYEQYF

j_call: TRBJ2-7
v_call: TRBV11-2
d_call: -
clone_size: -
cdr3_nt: TGTGCCAGCAGATCGGGGGAGCGGTCCGAGCAGTACTTC
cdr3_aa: CASRSGERSEQYF

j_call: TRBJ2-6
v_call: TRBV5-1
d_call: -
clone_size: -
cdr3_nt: TGCGCCAGCAGCTTCGTCGGTGGGGCCAACGTCCTGACTTTC
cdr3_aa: CASSFVGGANVLTF

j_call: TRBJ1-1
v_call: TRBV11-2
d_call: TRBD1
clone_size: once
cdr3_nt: TGTGCCAGCAGCCCCGACAGGGGAGCTGAAGCTTTCTTT
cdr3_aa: CASSPDRGAEAFF

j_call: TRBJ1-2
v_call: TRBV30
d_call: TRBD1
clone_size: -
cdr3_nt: TGTGCCTGGAGTCTGGGTGGACAGGGCTTTCCCTATGGCTACACCTTC
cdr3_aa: CAWSLGGQGFPYGYTF

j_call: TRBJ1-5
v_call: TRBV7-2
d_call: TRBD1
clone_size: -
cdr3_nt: TGTGCCAGCAGCAACCGACAGGGGAACCAGCCCCAGCATTTT
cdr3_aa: CASSNRQGNQPQHF

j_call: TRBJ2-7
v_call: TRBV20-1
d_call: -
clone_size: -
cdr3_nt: TGCAGTGCTAATTTGGGGGCCGAGCAGTACTTC
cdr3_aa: CSANLGAEQYF

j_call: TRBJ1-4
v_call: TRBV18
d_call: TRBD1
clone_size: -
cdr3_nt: TGTGCCAGCTCACCCGGCGTACGGACAGGGGGCATAGCTAATGAAAAACTGTTTTTT
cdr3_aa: CASSPGVRTGGIANEKLFF

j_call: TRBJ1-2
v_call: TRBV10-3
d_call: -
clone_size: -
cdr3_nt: TGTGCCATCAGCCCAGTGGGGCAGGGCGGCTACACCTTC
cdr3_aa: CAISPVGQGGYTF

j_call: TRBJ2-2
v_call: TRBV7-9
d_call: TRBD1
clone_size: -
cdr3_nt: TGTGCCAGCAGCCGTTGGACAGGGTACACCGGGGAGCTGTTTTTT
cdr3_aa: CASSRWTGYTGELFF

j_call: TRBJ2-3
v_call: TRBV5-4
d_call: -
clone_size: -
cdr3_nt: TGTGCCAGCAGCTTGGCTGGCACAGATACGCAGTATTTT
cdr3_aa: CASSLAGTDTQYF

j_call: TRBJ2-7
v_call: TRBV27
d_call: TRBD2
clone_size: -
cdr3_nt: TGTGCCAGCGGGACTAAAACCGGCGAGCAGTACTTC
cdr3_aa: CASGTKTGEQYF

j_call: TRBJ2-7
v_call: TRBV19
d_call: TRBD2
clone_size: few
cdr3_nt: TGTGCCAGTAGCCGCACTAGCGGAACTGTCTACGAGCAGTACTTC
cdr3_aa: CASSRTSGTVYEQYF

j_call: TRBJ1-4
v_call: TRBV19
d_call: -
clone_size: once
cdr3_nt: TGTGCCAGTAGTATCTCAGGGAGGAGTGAAAAACTGTTTTTT
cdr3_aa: CASSISGRSEKLFF

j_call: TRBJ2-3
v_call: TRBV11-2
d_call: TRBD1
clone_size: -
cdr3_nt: TGTGCCAGCAGCTCAGACCCCAATGCCGGACAGGGGGACACAGATACGCAGTATTTT
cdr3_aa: CASSSDPNAGQGDTDTQYF

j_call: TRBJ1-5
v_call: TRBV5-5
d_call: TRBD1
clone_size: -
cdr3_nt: TGTGCCAGCAGCCCGGGACAGTATAGCAATCAGCCCCAGCATTTT
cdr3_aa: CASSPGQYSNQPQHF

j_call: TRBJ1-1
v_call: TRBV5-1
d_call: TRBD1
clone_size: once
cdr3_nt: TGCGCCAGCAGCTCTAGTCCCGGGACAGTGGCGAACACTGAAGCTTTCTTT
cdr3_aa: CASSSSPGTVANTEAFF

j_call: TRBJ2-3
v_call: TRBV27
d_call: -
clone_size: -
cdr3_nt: TGTGCCAGCAGTCCCGGGACAAAAAGCACAGATACGCAGTATTTT
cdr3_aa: CASSPGTKSTDTQYF

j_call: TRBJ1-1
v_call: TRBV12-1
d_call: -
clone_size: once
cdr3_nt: TGTGCCAGCAGCTTTTCCCACAGGCACATGAACACTGAAGCTTTCTTT
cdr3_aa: CASSFSHRHMNTEAFF

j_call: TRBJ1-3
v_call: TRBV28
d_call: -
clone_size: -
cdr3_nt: TGTGCCAGCAGTTTATGGAGGGTCTCTGGAAACACCATATATTTT
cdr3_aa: CASSLWRVSGNTIYF

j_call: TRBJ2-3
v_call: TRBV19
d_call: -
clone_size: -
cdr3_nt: TGTGCCAGTAGTATCCCGAGGATAACAGATACGCAGTATTTT
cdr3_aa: CASSIPRITDTQYF

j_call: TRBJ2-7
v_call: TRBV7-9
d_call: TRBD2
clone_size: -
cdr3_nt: TGTGCCAGCAGCCAGGGACTAGCGGGAGCCTACGAGCAGTACTTC
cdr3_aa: CASSQGLAGAYEQYF

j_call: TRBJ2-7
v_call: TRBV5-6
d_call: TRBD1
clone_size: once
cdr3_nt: TGTGCCAGCAGCTTCGGACAGGGGTTTAACGAGCAGTACTTC
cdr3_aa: CASSFGQGFNEQYF

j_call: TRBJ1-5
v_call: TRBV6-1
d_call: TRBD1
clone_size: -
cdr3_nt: TGTGCCAGCAGGCCCAGGGGGCGGGATCAGCCCCAGCATTTT
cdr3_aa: CASRPRGRDQPQHF

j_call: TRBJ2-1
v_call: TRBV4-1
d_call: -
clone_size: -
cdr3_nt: TGCGCCAGCAGCCAGGGGGTGGGTCGACAGGCCGGCAATGAGCAGTTCTTC
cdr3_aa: CASSQGVGRQAGNEQFF

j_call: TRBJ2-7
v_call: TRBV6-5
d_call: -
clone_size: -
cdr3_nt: TGTGCCAGCAGTTACTTAGGGGGGGGCTACGAGCAGTACTTC
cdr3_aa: CASSYLGGGYEQYF

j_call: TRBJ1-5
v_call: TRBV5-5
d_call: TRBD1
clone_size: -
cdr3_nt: TGTGCCAGCAGCTTTGACGACAGGGGTTACAATCAGCCCCAGCATTTT
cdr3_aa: CASSFDDRGYNQPQHF

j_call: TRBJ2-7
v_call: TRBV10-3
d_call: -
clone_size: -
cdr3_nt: TGTGCCATCGGGGGGGGCCCGCGGACGATCGAGCAGTACTTC
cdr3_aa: CAIGGGPRTIEQYF

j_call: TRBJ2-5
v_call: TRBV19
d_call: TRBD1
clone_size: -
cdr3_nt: TGTGCCTCCATGACAGGGAGTGAAAAGACCCAGTACTTC
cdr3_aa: CASMTGSEKTQYF

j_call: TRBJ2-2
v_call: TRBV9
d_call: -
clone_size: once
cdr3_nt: TGTGCCAGCAGTAAGTCCACAGGAGACACCGGGGAGCTGTTTTTT
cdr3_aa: CASSKSTGDTGELFF

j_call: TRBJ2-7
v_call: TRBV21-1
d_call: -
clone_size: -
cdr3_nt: TGTGCCAGCAGCACCAAGCGACAGGGTATGTACGAGCAGTACTTC
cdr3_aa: CASSTKRQGMYEQYF

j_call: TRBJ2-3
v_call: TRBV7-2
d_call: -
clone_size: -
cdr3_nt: TGTGCCAGCAGCTTCTACACAGATACGCAGTATTTT
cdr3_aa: CASSFYTDTQYF

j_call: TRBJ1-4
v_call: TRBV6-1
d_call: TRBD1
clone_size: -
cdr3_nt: TGTGCCACCAGTGATTCCCGGACAGGGGAGGTTGAAAAACTGTTTTTT
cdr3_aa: CATSDSRTGEVEKLFF

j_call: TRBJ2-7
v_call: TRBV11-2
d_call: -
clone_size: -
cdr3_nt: TGTGCCAGCAGCCAGCGGGCCTCCTACGAGCAGTACTTC
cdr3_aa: CASSQRASYEQYF

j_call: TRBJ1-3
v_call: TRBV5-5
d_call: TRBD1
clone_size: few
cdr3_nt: TGTGCCAGCAGCTCGGACAGGGCTGGAAACACCATATATTTT
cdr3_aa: CASSSDRAGNTIYF

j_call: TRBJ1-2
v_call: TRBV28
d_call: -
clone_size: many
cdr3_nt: TGTGCCAGCAGAGACCCCGGGGGCGGGGGCTATGGCTACACCTTC
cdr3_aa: CASRDPGGGGYGYTF

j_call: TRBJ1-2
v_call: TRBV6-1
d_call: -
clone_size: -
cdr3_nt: TGTGCCAGCAATATCGACTATGGCTACACCTTC
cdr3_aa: CASNIDYGYTF

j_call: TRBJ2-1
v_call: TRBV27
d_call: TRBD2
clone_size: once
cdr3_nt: TGTGCCAGCAGTTTGGGACTAGCGGGAATCCCACGGATCTTC
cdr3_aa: CASSLGLAGIPRIF

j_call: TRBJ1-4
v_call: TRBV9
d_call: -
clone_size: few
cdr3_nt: TGTGCCAGCAGCGTAGATCAGGCAGGGGTTGATGAAAAACTGTTTTTT
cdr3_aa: CASSVDQAGVDEKLFF

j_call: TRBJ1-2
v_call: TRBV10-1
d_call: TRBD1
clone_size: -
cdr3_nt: TGCGCCAGCAGGAAGGGACAGGGGTGGAACTATGGCTACACCTTC
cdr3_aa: CASRKGQGWNYGYTF

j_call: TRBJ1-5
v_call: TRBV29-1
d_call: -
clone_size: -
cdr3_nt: TGCAGCGTTGCGATACAGGGTAGGGGGAGCAATCAGCCCCAGCATTTT
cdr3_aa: CSVAIQGRGSNQPQHF

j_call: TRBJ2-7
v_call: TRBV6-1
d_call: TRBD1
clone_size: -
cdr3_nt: TGTGCCAGCAGAAACCGGGACAGGGTTTCCGAGCAGTACTTC
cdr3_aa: CASRNRDRVSEQYF

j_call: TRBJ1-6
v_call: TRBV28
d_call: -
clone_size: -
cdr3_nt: TGTGCCAGCACCCGACAGGTCAATTCACCCCTCCACTTT
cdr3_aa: CASTRQVNSPLHF

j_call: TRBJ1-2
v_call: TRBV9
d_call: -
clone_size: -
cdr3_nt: TGTGCCAGGGGGCGTCAGGGAGGCTACACCTTC
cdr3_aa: CARGRQGGYTF

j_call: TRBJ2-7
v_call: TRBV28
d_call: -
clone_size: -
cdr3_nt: TGTGCCAGCAGTTCCCCCGGGACTGCCTCCTACGAGCAGTACTTC
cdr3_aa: CASSSPGTASYEQYF

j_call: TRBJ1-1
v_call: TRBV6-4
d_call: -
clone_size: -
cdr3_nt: TGTGCCAGCAGTGGACAGGACGGCACTGAAGCTTTCTTT
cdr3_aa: CASSGQDGTEAFF

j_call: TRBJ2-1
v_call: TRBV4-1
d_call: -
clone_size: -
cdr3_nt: TGCGCCAGCAGCCAAGCCCCCCCTAGCAACAATGAGCAGTTCTTC
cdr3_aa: CASSQAPPSNNEQFF

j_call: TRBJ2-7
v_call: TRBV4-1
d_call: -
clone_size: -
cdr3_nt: TGCGCCAGCAGCCGGATCCCTTCGCGGGAGCAGTACTTC
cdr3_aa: CASSRIPSREQYF

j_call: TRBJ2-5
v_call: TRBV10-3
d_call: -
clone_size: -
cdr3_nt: TGTGCCATCAGTGAATTGGAGGCGGGGTGGGAGACCCAGTACTTC
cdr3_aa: CAISELEAGWETQYF

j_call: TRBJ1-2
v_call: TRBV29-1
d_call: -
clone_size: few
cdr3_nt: TGCAGCGTTGGGGGTTCGGGGTCGGGTGGCTACACCTTC
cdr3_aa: CSVGGSGSGGYTF

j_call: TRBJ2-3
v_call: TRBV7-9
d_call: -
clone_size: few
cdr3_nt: TGTGCCAGCAGCCTTAGGAGTGGAGGGCGTGCCACAGATACGCAGTATTTT
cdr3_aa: CASSLRSGGRATDTQYF

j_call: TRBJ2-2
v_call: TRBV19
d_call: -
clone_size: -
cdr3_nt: TGTGCCCACGTGTCCCTAGAGCTGTTTTTT
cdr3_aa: CAHVSLELFF

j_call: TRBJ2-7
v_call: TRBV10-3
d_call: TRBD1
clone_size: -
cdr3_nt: TGTGCCATCCATCCCGGGACAGGTTCCTACGAGCAGTACTTC
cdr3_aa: CAIHPGTGSYEQYF

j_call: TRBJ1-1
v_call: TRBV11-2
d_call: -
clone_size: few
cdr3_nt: TGTGCCAGCAGCTTTCAGGGGCCAGGGAACACTGAAGCTTTCTTT
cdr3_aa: CASSFQGPGNTEAFF

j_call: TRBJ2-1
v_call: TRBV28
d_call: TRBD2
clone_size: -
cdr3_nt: TGTGCCAGCAGTTTATGGCGGGAGGGGTCCTACAATGAGCAGTTCTTC
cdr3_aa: CASSLWREGSYNEQFF

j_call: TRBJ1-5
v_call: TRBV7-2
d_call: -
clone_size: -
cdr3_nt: TGTGCCAGCAGCTTAGGGGGAGCTTCTAGTCAGCCCCAGCATTTT
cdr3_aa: CASSLGGASSQPQHF

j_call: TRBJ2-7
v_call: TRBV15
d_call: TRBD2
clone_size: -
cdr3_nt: TGTGCCACCAGCCGCTCCCGTGCCGGGACTAGCGGTCGGGAGCAGTACTTC
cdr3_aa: CATSRSRAGTSGREQYF

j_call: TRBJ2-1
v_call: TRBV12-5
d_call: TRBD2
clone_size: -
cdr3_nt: TGTGCTAGTGGTTGGGGACGGCGGGGGGATAATGAGCAGTTCTTC
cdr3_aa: CASGWGRRGDNEQFF